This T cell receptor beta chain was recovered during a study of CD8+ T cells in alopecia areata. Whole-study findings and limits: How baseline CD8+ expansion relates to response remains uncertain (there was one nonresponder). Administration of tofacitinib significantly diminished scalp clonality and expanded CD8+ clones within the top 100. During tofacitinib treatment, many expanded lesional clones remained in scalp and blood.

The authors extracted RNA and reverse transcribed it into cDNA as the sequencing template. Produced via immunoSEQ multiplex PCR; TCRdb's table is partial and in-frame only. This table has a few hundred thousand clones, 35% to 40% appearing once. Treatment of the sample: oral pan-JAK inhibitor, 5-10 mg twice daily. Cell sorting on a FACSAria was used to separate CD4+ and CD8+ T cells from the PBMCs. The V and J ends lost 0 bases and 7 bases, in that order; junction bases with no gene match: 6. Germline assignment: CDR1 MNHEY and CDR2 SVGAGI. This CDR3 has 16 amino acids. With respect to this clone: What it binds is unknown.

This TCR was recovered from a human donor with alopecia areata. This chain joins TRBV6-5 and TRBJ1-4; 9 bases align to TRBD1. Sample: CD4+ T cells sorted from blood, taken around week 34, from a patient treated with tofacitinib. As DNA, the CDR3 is TGTGCCAGCAGTTACTCTCCGACAGGGGGAGGTGAAAAACTGTTTTTT. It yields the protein CASSYSPTGGGEKLFF.